The rows below give T cell receptor beta chains drawn from one sample of a study of response to subunit inactivated influenza vaccine. TCRdb reprocessed the RT-PCR reads with MiXCR, giving one entry per CDR3 protein. Among approximately 700,000 distinct CDR3 sequences listed, more than 11% were seen once. Here the sequenced sample was PBMCs from blood, taken around 14 days before vaccination. The receptors here all came from a man aged 45 to 65 who received an inactivated influenza vaccine. Both conserved end residues are trimmed from each CDR3. Each record gives: V gene, CDR3 length, J gene, CDR3 protein.

V: TRBV28
length: 13
J: TRBJ2-5
CDR3: ASSLIRGVVGSQY

V: TRBV4-3
length: 15
J: TRBJ1-6
CDR3: ASSQITGGGYNSPLH

V: TRBV29-1
length: 9
J: TRBJ2-1
CDR3: SVGLMHEQF

V: TRBV7-6
length: 13
J: TRBJ2-1
CDR3: ASSLETVIGNEQF

V: TRBV7-9
length: 10
J: TRBJ2-1
CDR3: ASSLGVSGQF

V: TRBV29-1
length: 10
J: TRBJ2-1
CDR3: SGTSGNNQQF

V: TRBV3-1
length: 17
J: TRBJ2-6
CDR3: ASQDGAAYFLTGANVLT

V: TRBV10-3
length: 14
J: TRBJ2-3
CDR3: AIRDPGQGDSDTQY

V: TRBV20-1
length: 11
J: TRBJ2-5
CDR3: SAGTGVRETQY

V: TRBV12-3/TRBV12-4
length: 13
J: TRBJ2-5
CDR3: ASSPLDILQETQY

V: TRBV18
length: 12
J: TRBJ1-5
CDR3: ASSQGLFDQPQH

V: TRBV28
length: 12
J: TRBJ2-7
CDR3: ASERGLGSYEQY